Listed here is a single TCR beta chain. Measured with immunoSEQ multiplex PCR; TCRdb has only the in-frame clones, and not every one. The table records about 35,000 clones, roughly 80% of them present only once. From germline, CDR1 is SGHVS and CDR2 FQNEAQ. The CDR3 has 16 amino acids. J lost 3 bases, V lost 4 bases, and 7 bases had no gene match. The source of the sample is a study of blood T cell repertoires in COVID-19. Across the whole study: COVID-19 samples, acute and convalescent, were from the United States, Italy and Spain. The analysed material was cDNA or gDNA that came from T cells, B-cell-depleted T cells, or PBMCs.

The V and J genes are TRBV7-8 and TRBJ2-2, with 8 bases fitting TRBD2. The specimen sequenced was peripheral blood. The source of this sequence is a man aged 55 to 70 in a cohort sampled during active COVID-19. The CDR3: CASSSRAGAYTGELFF. CDR3 nucleotides: TGTGCCAGCAGCTCGCGAGCGGGAGCCTACACCGGGGAGCTGTTTTTT.